This record concerns one T cell receptor (beta chain) sequence. Original processing notes: Reference gene primer amplification gave estimated nucleated cell counts. Sequencing was performed with immunoSEQ multiplex PCR; in TCRdb, only in-frame clones are kept and a portion is missing. V, J and clone size were drawn from that table, and D and trimming were deduced from the DNA. Found here are 190,000 or so clones, around nine tenths of them singletons; the top ten hold 0.8% to 1%. Looked up from germline, CDR1 is LGHNA and CDR2 is YSLEER. The CDR3 extends over 13 amino acids. With 3 bases clipped from V and 6 bases from J, the junction kept 3 bases outside the gene matches. The data belong to a study of blood T cell repertoires in COVID-19. Study background: The origin of the acute and convalescent COVID-19 samples was the United States, Italy and Spain. Sources were T cells, B-cell-depleted T cells, or PBMCs; the material itself was cDNA or gDNA.

This clonotype originated in a woman between 18 and 30 years old who had recovered from COVID-19. Input material: peripheral blood. This chain connects TRBV4-3 to TRBJ1-2; 8 nucleotides match TRBD1. The CDR3 region has the DNA TGCGCCAGCAGCCAGGACAGGGCGAATGGCTACACCTTC. Protein: CASSQDRANGYTF.